This T cell receptor beta chain was captured in a study of T-cell memory formation after mild COVID-19 (dated by TCRdb to about 2021). Regarding the complete study: TCR sequence clusters from the two donors were found to be largely donor specific. T-cell clones expanding and contracting after mild COVID-19 in a couple of donors were tracked by longitudinal TCRalpha and TCRbeta repertoire sequencing. The cohort comprised two young, previously healthy adult volunteers, one female and one male. What the work shows at the level of the full study, not this receptor alone: Some responding clones were detected in pre-infection memory, suggesting pre-existing cross-reactive memory T cells joined the SARS-CoV-2 response. Clones contracting from day 15 to 85 had balanced CD4/CD8 phenotypes, while a second wave expanding from day 15 to 37 was biased towards CD4+. Whether the second-wave clones peaking on day 37 were SARS-CoV-2 specific was not confirmed. Only two mild cases were covered by the study, and larger cohorts that include severe cases with pre-infection samples were considered necessary. Contracting CD4+ clones turned up mainly in the CM and EM memory subsets, whereas EMRA was where CD8+ clones were enriched.

This clonotype was detected many times. Its antigen remains undetermined. No per-base quality is available; no much larger clone lies one base away. The instrument given in TCRdb is Illumina NovaSeq 6000. Using 5'RACE with constant-segment primers, TCRalpha and TCRbeta cDNA libraries were constructed, with sample barcodes and unique molecular identifiers added in the process. Trizol reagent was used to extract RNA from every sample. Libraries were amplified in two PCR steps, with a second sample barcode and Illumina TruSeq adapters added in the second step. Sequencing of libraries was performed on an Illumina NovaSeq with 2 x 150 bp paired-end reads. For the original study's pipeline: Reads were demultiplexed and collapsed into UMI-guided consensus sequences with migec v1.2.7. Using mixcr v2.1.11, UMI consensuses were aligned to TRA and TRB V and J templates and then assembled into clonotypes. A clonotype was counted as expanded or contracted only when both edgeR and NoisET called the clonotype significant, with the noise models trained on biological replicates. For edgeR calls, a false discovery rate-adjusted p below 0.01 and a log2 fold-change threshold of 1 were applied. As an exploratory analysis of dynamics, PCA with hierarchical clustering was applied to max-normalized trajectories of the 1000 most abundant clonotypes. Separately sequenced CD4+ and CD8+ repertoires were used to assign a CD4 or CD8 phenotype to each responding clone. TCRdb ran its own pipeline on the public reads, namely fastp trimming at Q25 and MiXCR clone calling, and kept in-frame beta chains. All rows with the same CDR3 protein become a single entry with the most common DNA and genes. The V and J calls, along with clone size, are taken from TCRdb and not from the paper's own processing. This sample is represented by fewer than 700,000 distinct CDR3 sequences; about 20% of them were singletons. Around 8.4% of the sample is held by the ten biggest clonotypes.

The germline V gene encodes CDR1 SEHNR and CDR2 FQNEAQ (reference sequence). The CDR3 has 15 amino acids, counting the end cysteine and phenylalanine. The retained sequence is limited to the CDR3, 45 bases, with the frame set at the first base. Ends trimmed: V by 5 bases, J by 0 bases; bases unmatched to a gene: 5. Ficoll-Paque density gradient centrifugation was the method used to isolate PBMCs. This clonotype was sampled from an adult woman who had mild COVID-19 (a few samples of this study predate the infection). The sample titles of this study are shuffled in the database, so cell type and time point are left out; the donor was told from shared clones. Input material: PBMCs or a T cell subset sorted from them (not recorded which). This chain is built from TRBV7-9 and TRBJ2-7; 9 of the junction bases match TRBD1. The nucleotide sequence reads as follows: TGTGCCAGCAGCGCAGGGACAGGGCACTCCTACGAGCAGTACTTC. It encodes CASSAGTGHSYEQYF.